The subject of this entry is one T cell receptor beta chain. The record originates from a study of blood T cell repertoires in COVID-19. The wider study: Sites across the United States, Italy and Spain contributed samples from acute and convalescent COVID-19. PBMCs, B-cell-depleted T cells, or T cells provided the cDNA or gDNA that made up the material.

As originally analysed: Estimation of nucleated cell counts relied on the amplification of reference gene primers. Assay used: immunoSEQ multiplex PCR; TCRdb lists only in-frame clones, some missing. V, J and clone size are those of that table, while D and trimming were read from the DNA. Here the sample spans 200,000 to 300,000 clones, roughly 81% being singletons. The clonotype comes from a man aged 50-59 years with acute or convalescent COVID-19. The sequenced sample consisted of peripheral blood.

CDR3 bases: TGTGCCAGCAGCTCCCCAGCCAGGGACTACTATGGCTACACCTTC. This sequence encodes CASSSPARDYYGYTF. The chain is built from TRBV5-4 and TRBJ1-2; the D gene is possibly TRBD1 (5 bases). Germline V lookup: CDR1 SGHNT, CDR2 YYREEE (reference sequence). This CDR3 is 15 amino acids long. With 3 bases removed from V and 3 bases from J, the gap between germline ends came to 15 bases.